This TCR beta chain was sequenced in a study of metastatic and nonmetastatic thyroid tumors. Study overall: Both malignant and benign thyroid patients supplied peripheral blood and tumor or nodule tissue samples, across which the repertoires of these patients were then compared.

Via MiXCR, TCRdb re-called the PCR reads. Of approximately 35,000 clones in the sample, about 33% were seen once. Each patient came to thyroid surgery without any prior treatment (of any kind). Regarding this clone: Antigen: not known.

Study-wide results and limits: As reported, TCR beta diversity in blood and tumor was significantly higher in malignant thyroid tumors than in benign nodules.

Germline values: CDR1 SGHRS, CDR2 YFSETQ. Between the trimmed V and J ends, which lost 0 bases and 5 bases, there was a span of 12 bases. This CDR3 has 16 residues. The receptor was derived from a female donor with papillary thyroid cancer or a benign thyroid nodule (not recorded which). Some clones in this sample may be carry-over from other donors' samples. This rearrangement joins TRBV5-1 to TRBJ1-6, with no clear D. Sequenced sample: tumor tissue. CDR3 sequence: CASSLGRVRDNSPLHF. CDR3 DNA: TGCGCCAGCAGCTTGGGGCGGGTTCGGGATAATTCACCCCTCCACTTT. Complete variable domain (other parts from reference TRBV5-1 and TRBJ1-6): KAGVTQTPRYLIKTRGQQVTLSCSPISGHRSVSWYQQTPGQGLQFLFEYFSETQRNKGNFPGRFSGRQFSNSRSEMNVSTLELGDSALYLCASSLGRVRDNSPLHFGNGTRLTVT.